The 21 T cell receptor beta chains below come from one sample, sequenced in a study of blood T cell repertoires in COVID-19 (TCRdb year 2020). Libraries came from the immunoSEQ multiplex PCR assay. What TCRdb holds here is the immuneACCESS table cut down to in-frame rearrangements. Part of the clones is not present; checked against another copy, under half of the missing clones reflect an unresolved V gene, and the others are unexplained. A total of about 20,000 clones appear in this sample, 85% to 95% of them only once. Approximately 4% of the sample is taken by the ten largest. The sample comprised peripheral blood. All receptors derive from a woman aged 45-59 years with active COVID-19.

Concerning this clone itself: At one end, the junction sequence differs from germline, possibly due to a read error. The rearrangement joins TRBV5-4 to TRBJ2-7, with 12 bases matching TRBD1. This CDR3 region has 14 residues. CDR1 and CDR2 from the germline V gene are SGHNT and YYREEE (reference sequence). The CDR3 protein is CASSLGGQGAMGHF. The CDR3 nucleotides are TGTGCCAGCAGCTTGGGGGGACAGGGGGCAATGGGGCACTTC.

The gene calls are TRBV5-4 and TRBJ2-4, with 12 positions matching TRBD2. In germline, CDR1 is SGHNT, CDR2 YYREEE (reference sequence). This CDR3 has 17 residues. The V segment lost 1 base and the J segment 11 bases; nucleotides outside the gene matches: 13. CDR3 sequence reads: CASSLTVTSGGGDLQYF. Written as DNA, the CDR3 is TGTGCCAGCAGCTTGACGGTGACTAGCGGGGGTGGTGATCTTCAGTACTTC.

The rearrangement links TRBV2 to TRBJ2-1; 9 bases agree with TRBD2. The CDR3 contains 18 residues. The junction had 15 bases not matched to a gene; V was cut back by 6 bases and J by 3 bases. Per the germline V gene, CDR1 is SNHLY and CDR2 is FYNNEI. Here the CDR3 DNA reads TGTGCCAGCAGAAGGACTAGCGAGACTCCCTCCCTCTACAATGAGCAGTTCTTC. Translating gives CASRRTSETPSLYNEQFF.

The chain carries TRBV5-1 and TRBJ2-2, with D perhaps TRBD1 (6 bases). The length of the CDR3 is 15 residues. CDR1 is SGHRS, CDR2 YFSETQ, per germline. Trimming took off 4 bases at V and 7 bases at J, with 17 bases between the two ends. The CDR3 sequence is CASSTQGVLGGELFF. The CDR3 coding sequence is TGCGCCAGCAGCACACAGGGAGTGCTCGGCGGGGAGCTGTTTTTT.

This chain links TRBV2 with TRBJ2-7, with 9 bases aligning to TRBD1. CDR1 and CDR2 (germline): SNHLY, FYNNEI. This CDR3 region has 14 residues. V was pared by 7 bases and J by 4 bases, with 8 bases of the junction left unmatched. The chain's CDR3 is CASTPGQGWYEQYF. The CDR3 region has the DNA TGTGCCAGCACCCCGGGACAGGGTTGGTACGAGCAGTACTTC.

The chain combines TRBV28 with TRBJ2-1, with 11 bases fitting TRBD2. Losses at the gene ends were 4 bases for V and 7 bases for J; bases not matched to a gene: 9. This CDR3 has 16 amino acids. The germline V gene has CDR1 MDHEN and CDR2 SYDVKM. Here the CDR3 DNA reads TGTGCCAGCAGTTCCTCGACTAGCGGGATAGGAAATGAGCAGTTCTTC. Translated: CASSSSTSGIGNEQFF.

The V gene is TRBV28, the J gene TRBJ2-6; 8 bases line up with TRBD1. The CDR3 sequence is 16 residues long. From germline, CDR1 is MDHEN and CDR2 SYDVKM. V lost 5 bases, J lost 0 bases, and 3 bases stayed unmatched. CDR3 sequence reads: CASSRTGGSGANVLTF. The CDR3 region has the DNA TGTGCCAGCAGTCGAACAGGGGGCTCTGGGGCCAACGTCCTGACTTTC. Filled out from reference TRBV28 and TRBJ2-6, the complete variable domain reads DVKVTQSSRYLVKRTGEKVFLECVQDMDHENMFWYRQDPGLGLRLIYFSYDVKMKEKGDIPEGYSVSREKKERFSLILESASTNQTSMYLCASSRTGGSGANVLTFGAGSRLTVL.

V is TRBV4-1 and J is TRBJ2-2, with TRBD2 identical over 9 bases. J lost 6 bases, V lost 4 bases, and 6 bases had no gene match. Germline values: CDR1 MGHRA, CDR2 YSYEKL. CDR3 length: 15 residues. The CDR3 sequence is CASSRSGSRAGELFF. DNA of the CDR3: TGCGCCAGCAGCCGTAGCGGGAGTCGGGCCGGGGAGCTGTTTTTT.

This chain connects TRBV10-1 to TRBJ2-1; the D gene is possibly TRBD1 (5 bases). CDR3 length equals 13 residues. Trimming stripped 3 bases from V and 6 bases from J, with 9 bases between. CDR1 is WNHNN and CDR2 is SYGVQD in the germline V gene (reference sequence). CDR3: CASSESGINEQFF. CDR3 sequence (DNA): TGCGCCAGCAGTGAATCAGGGATCAATGAGCAGTTCTTC.

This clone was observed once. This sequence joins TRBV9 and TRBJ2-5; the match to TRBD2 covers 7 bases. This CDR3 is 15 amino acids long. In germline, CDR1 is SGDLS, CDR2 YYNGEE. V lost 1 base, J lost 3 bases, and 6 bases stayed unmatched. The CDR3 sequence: CASSVRGTNEETQYF. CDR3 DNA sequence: TGTGCCAGCAGCGTACGCGGGACTAACGAAGAGACCCAGTACTTC.

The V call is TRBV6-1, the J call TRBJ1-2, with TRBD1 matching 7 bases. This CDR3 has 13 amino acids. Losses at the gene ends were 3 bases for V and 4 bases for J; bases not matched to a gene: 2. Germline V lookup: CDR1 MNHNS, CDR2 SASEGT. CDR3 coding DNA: TGTGCCAGCAGTGAGTGGGACAGCTATGGCTACACCTTC. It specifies CASSEWDSYGYTF.

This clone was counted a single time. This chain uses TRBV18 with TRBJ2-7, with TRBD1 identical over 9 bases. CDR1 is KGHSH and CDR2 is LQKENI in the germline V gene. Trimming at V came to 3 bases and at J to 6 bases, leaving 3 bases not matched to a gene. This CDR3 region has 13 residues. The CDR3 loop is CASSPWTGVEQYF. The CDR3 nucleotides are TGTGCCAGCTCACCGTGGACAGGGGTCGAGCAGTACTTC.

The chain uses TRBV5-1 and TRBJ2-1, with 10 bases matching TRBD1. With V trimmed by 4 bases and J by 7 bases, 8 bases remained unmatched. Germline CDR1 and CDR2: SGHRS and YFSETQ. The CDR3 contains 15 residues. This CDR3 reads CASSPTGGLFNEQFF. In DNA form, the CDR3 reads TGCGCCAGCAGCCCGACAGGGGGCTTATTTAATGAGCAGTTCTTC.

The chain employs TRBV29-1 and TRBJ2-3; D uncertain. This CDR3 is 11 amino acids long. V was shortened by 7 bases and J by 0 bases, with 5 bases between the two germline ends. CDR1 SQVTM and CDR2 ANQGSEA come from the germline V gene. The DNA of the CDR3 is TGCAGCGCCGGGAGCACAGATACGCAGTATTTT. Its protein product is CSAGSTDTQYF.

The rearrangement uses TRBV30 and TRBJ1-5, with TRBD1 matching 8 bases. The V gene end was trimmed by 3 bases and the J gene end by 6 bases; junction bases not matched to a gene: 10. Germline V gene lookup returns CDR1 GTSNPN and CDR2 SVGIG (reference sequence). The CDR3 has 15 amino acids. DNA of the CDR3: TGTGCCTGGAGCCCTCTTGGACAGGGCCGTCAGCCCCAGCATTTT. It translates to CAWSPLGQGRQPQHF.

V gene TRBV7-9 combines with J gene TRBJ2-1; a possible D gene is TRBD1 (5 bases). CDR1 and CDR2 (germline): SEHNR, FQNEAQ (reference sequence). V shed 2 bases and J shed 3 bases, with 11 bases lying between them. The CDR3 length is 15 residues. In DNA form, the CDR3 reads TGTGCCAGCAGCTTATCAGGGCGAGGCTACAATGAGCAGTTCTTC. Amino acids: CASSLSGRGYNEQFF.

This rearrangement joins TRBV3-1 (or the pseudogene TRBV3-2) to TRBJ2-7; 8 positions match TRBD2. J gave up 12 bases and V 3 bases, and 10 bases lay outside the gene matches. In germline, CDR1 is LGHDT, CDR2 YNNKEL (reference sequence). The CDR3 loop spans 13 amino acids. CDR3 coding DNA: TGTGCCAGCAGCCAGGGGCGGACTAGCTATCGGTACTTC. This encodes CASSQGRTSYRYF.

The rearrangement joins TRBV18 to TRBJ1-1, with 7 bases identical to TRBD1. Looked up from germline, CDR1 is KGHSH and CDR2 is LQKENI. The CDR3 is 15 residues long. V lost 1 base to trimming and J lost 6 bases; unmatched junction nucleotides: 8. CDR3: CASSPRPGTEPEAFF. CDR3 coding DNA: TGTGCCAGCTCACCACGTCCCGGGACAGAGCCTGAAGCTTTCTTT.

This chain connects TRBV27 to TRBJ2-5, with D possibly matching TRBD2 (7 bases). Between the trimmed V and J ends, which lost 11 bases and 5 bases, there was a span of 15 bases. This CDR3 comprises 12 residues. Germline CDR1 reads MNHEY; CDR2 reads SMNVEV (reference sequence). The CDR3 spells CACKGGGETQYF. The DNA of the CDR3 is TGTGCCTGTAAGGGAGGGGGGGAGACCCAGTACTTC.

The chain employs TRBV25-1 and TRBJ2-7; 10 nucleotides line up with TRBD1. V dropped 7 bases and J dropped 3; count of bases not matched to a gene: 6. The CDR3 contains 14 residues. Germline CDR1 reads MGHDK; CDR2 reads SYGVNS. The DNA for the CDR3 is TGTGCCAGCACCCCGACAGGGGGCTTCTACGAGCAGTACTTC. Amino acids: CASTPTGGFYEQYF.

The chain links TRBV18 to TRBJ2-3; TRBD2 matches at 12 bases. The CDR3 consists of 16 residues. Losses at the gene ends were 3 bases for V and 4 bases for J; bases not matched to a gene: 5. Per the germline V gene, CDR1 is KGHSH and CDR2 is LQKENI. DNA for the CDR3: TGTGCCAGCTCACCGCCGGGACTAGCGGGCCCAGATACGCAGTATTTT. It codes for CASSPPGLAGPDTQYF.